This is a list of T cell receptor beta chains from one sample in a study of blood T cell repertoires in COVID-19. Assay used: immunoSEQ multiplex PCR; TCRdb lists only in-frame clones, some missing. The sample consists of 200,000 to 250,000 clones, approximately 91% of them appearing once. The sequencing sample was made of peripheral blood. The receptors shown here come from a man aged 55-75 years who had recovered from COVID-19. CDR3s include the opening cysteine and the closing phenylalanine or tryptophan. The order of the fields is V gene, clone size, J gene, D gene, CDR3 DNA, CDR3 protein. D genes are given only for firm matches. Some rows mark clone size as missing; the rest say once, few, many or name a class of expanded clone.

TRBV2,.,TRBJ2-5,TRBD2,TGTGCCAGCACTCCGTTGGCGGCGGGAGGAGAGACCCAGTACTTC,CASTPLAAGGETQYF
TRBV12-3/TRBV12-4,.,TRBJ2-1,.,TGTGCCAGCAGTTCCCGGGGTTATCCGTTCTTC,CASSSRGYPFF
TRBV7-3,.,TRBJ2-7,.,TGTGCCAGCGACTGGCCCGAGCAGTACTTC,CASDWPEQYF
TRBV27,.,TRBJ2-7,.,TGTGCCAGCAGCAAACAGGGGTTTCGGCGGGACGCCTACGAGCAGTACTTC,CASSKQGFRRDAYEQYF
TRBV6-2/TRBV6-3,.,TRBJ2-5,TRBD2,TGTGCCAGCAGCAAAACTAGCGGGAGGGCCCGAGAGACCCAGTACTTC,CASSKTSGRARETQYF
TRBV11-3,.,TRBJ2-1,.,TGTGCCAGCAGCTTAGTATCGGGTTTCGCCCGGGACAATGAGCAGTTCTTC,CASSLVSGFARDNEQFF
TRBV10-2,.,TRBJ2-3,.,TGCGCCAGCAGCGGAGCGGGCGCTAGCACAGATACGCAGTATTTT,CASSGAGASTDTQYF
TRBV19,.,TRBJ2-2,.,TGTGCCAGTAGTATAGGGGCAGGGAACACCGGGGAGCTGTTTTTT,CASSIGAGNTGELFF
TRBV4-2,.,TRBJ2-1,TRBD2,TGTGCCAGCAGCCAAGATCTTGGGGGACTAGGGGACAATGAGCAGTTCTTC,CASSQDLGGLGDNEQFF
TRBV10-2,.,TRBJ1-3,.,TGCGCCAGCAGTGACAGAATCTCTGGAAACACCATATATTTT,CASSDRISGNTIYF
TRBV2,.,TRBJ2-1,TRBD2,TGTGCCAGCAGGAGAGCGGGGGGCCGAGACAATGAGCAGTTCTTC,CASRRAGGRDNEQFF
TRBV5-1,.,TRBJ1-4,TRBD1,TGCGCCAGCAGCGCAAGACAGGGAGTAAATGAAAAACTGTTTTTT,CASSARQGVNEKLFF
TRBV7-2,.,TRBJ1-6,TRBD1,TGTGCCAGCAGCCTGGGACAGGGCATTAATTCACCCCTCCACTTT,CASSLGQGINSPLHF
TRBV19,.,TRBJ2-3,TRBD2,TGTGCCAGTAGCAGCCGGACTAGCGGGGCGCGGAGGGATACGCAGTATTTT,CASSSRTSGARRDTQYF
TRBV18,.,TRBJ1-4,.,TGTGCCAGCTCACCACCGCGGGCAGCAACTAATGAAAAACTGTTTTTT,CASSPPRAATNEKLFF
TRBV6-5,few,TRBJ2-7,.,TGTGCCAGCAGTTACAGCCGGACAGAGACCTACGAGCAGTACTTC,CASSYSRTETYEQYF
TRBV6-5,.,TRBJ2-7,.,TGTGCCAGCAGTTACCAGGGGCTCCCCTCCTACGAGCAGTACTTC,CASSYQGLPSYEQYF
TRBV3-1/TRBV3-2,.,TRBJ1-1,TRBD1,TGTGCCAGCAGCCAAAGCCGACAGGGGGCGGTTGGGAACACTGAAGCTTTCTTT,CASSQSRQGAVGNTEAFF
TRBV6-5,.,TRBJ2-7,.,TGTGCCAGCAGTTACTCGCATAGGGGAGGCGAGCAGTACTTC,CASSYSHRGGEQYF
TRBV6-6,.,TRBJ1-2,.,TGTGCCAGCAGCCGACCTACGACCACAGGGACCGATGGCTACACCTTC,CASSRPTTTGTDGYTF
TRBV9,.,TRBJ2-3,TRBD2,TGTGCCAGCAGCGTGGGGGAGGGCAGAACAGATACGCAGTATTTT,CASSVGEGRTDTQYF
TRBV27,.,TRBJ2-5,.,TGTGCCAGCAGTTATCCTTCTGGTTCGGGGACCCAGTACTTC,CASSYPSGSGTQYF
TRBV7-2,.,TRBJ2-7,TRBD2,TGTGCCAGCAGCCCGATTAGCGGGAGGGCTCGACCCGAGCAGTACTTC,CASSPISGRARPEQYF
TRBV9,few,TRBJ2-3,TRBD2,TGTGCCAGCAGCTCAGCCTCTGGACTAGCGGGAACAGATACGCAGTATTTT,CASSSASGLAGTDTQYF
TRBV19,.,TRBJ1-1,TRBD1,TGTGCCAGTAGTATTTTCGGACAGGGGGCGACTGAAGCTTTCTTT,CASSIFGQGATEAFF
TRBV3-1/TRBV3-2,.,TRBJ2-7,TRBD2,TGTGCCAGCAGCACCCGGACTAGCGGGCAACTAACCTACGAGCAGTACTTC,CASSTRTSGQLTYEQYF
TRBV19,.,TRBJ2-7,.,TGTGCCAGTAGTATATCTCGGGATCGGCACGAGCAGTACTTC,CASSISRDRHEQYF
TRBV13,.,TRBJ1-5,.,TGTGCCAGCAGCGCAACCGGGACAAAAATAGACGAGAGTCAGCCCCAGCATTTT,CASSATGTKIDESQPQHF
TRBV6-2/TRBV6-3,few,TRBJ1-3,.,TGTGCCAGCAGTTGGGGCGGCTCTGCCTCTGGAAACACCATATATTTT,CASSWGGSASGNTIYF
TRBV28,.,TRBJ1-6,.,TGTGCCAGCAGGGGAACTTCGGACGGGGGAGCTGGTTCACCCCTCCACTTT,CASRGTSDGGAGSPLHF
TRBV28,.,TRBJ2-1,.,TGTGCCAGCCTACCCGGAGGCAGTAACTCCTACAATGAGCAGTTCTTC,CASLPGGSNSYNEQFF
TRBV5-1,.,TRBJ2-5,.,TGCGCCAGCAGCCTGGCTGCCGCGGAAGAGACCCAGTACTTC,CASSLAAAEETQYF
TRBV3-1/TRBV3-2,.,TRBJ1-1,TRBD1,TGTGCCAGCAGGACAGGGGGCTTTCCAGAAGCTTTCTTT,CASRTGGFPEAFF
TRBV9,.,TRBJ2-3,TRBD1,TGTGCCAGCAGCACAGGGGAAAGCACAGATACGCAGTATTTT,CASSTGESTDTQYF
TRBV12-3/TRBV12-4,.,TRBJ1-2,TRBD1,TGTGCCAGCAGTTTGGGACAGGGGAGTGGCTACACCTTC,CASSLGQGSGYTF
TRBV18,.,TRBJ2-7,.,TGTGCCAGCTCACCGGGGGCAGGGTCCTACGAGCAGTACTTC,CASSPGAGSYEQYF
TRBV19,.,TRBJ1-5,.,TGTGCCAGTAGTACCGACAAGAGTCCCCAGCCCCAGCATTTT,CASSTDKSPQPQHF
TRBV19,once,TRBJ1-1,.,TGTGCCAGTAGCCGGGAGGGGAACACTGAAGCTTTCTTT,CASSREGNTEAFF
TRBV6-1,.,TRBJ2-1,.,TGTGCCAGCAGTGAATGGCTCTACAATGAGCAGTTCTTC,CASSEWLYNEQFF
TRBV5-1,once,TRBJ1-2,TRBD1,TGCGCCAGCAGCCCTAATTCTGGACAGGGTAACTATGGCTACACCTTC,CASSPNSGQGNYGYTF
TRBV7-2,.,TRBJ2-1,TRBD2,TGTGCCAGCAGCTTACTCCTTAGCGGGAGAAATAATGAGCAGTTCTTC,CASSLLLSGRNNEQFF
TRBV4-1,.,TRBJ2-3,.,TGCGCCAGCAGCCTGTGGGGAGTGGCAGATACGCAGTATTTT,CASSLWGVADTQYF
TRBV28,.,TRBJ2-5,.,TGTGCCAGCAACGGCCCCGGAGAAGGAGAGACCCAGTACTTC,CASNGPGEGETQYF
TRBV11-3,.,TRBJ2-3,TRBD1,TGTGCCAGCAGCTCAGGAACAGGGGGAGATACAGATACGCAGTATTTT,CASSSGTGGDTDTQYF
TRBV5-1,.,TRBJ2-7,.,TGCGCCATCCTGGGGCTACGAGAGTACGAGCAGTACTTC,CAILGLREYEQYF
TRBV6-2/TRBV6-3,.,TRBJ2-7,.,TGTGCCAGCAGTTACCGAGGACTCCCCTCCTACGAGCAGTACTTC,CASSYRGLPSYEQYF
TRBV7-9,.,TRBJ2-2,.,TGTGCCAGCAGCTTGGACAGTGGGAACACCGGGGAGCTGTTTTTT,CASSLDSGNTGELFF